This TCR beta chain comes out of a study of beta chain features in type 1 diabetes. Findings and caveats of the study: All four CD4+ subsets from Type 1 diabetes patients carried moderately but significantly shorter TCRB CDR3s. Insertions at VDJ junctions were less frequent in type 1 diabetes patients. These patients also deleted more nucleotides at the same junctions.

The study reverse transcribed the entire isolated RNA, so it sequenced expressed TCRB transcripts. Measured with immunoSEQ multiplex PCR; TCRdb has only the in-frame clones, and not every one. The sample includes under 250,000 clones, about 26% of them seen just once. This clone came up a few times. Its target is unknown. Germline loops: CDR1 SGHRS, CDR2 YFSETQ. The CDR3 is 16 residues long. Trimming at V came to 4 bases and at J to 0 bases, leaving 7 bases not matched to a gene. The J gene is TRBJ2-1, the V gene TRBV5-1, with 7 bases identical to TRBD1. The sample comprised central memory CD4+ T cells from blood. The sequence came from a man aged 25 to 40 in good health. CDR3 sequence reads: CASSATGTVSYNEQFF. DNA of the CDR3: TGCGCCAGCAGCGCTACCGGGACAGTCTCCTACAATGAGCAGTTCTTC.